A single sample gave rise to the 29 T cell receptor beta chains below, sequenced in a study of T cell responses to AZD1222 COVID-19 vaccine. Assay: immunoSEQ multiplex PCR; the TCRdb copy retains only in-frame clones and omits some. The profile shows about 150,000 clones, about 90% of them singletons. The sample was peripheral blood, taken on day 0 of AZD1222 vaccination. The receptor set was obtained from an adult in good health.

The V and J genes are TRBV6-5 and TRBJ1-2; possibly TRBD1 for D (5 bases). The CDR3 length is 14 residues. Deletions cut 2 bases from V and 6 bases from J, with 13 bases between. Germline CDR1 is MNHEY and CDR2 is SVGAGI. The CDR3 reads CASSYRPGVNGYTF. The CDR3 DNA reads as TGTGCCAGCAGTTACCGGCCGGGGGTAAATGGCTACACCTTC.

In its sample, this clone was seen once. The J gene is TRBJ2-7, the V gene TRBV9, with 8 positions matching TRBD2. After removal of 0 bases from V and 8 bases from J, the junction contained 10 bases not matched to a gene. This CDR3 is 15 amino acids long. Germline-derived CDR1 and CDR2 are SGDLS and YYNGEE. In DNA, the CDR3 is TGTGCCAGCAGCGTAGGGGCTAGCGGGTCGGTCCAGCAGTACTTC. As protein: CASSVGASGSVQQYF. The full variable domain, completed using reference TRBV9 and TRBJ2-7, is DSGVTQTPKHLITATGQRVTLRCSPRSGDLSVYWYQQSLDQGLQFLIQYYNGEERAKGNILERFSAQQFPDLHSELNLSSLELGDSALYFCASSVGASGSVQQYFGPGTRLTVT.

This chain joins TRBV18 and TRBJ1-1; unclear D gene. The CDR3 spans 13 residues. Trimming took off 4 bases at V and 0 bases at J, with 6 bases between the two ends. Per the germline V gene, CDR1 is KGHSH and CDR2 is LQKENI. The CDR3: CASSQSVNTEAFF. DNA for the CDR3: TGTGCCAGCTCACAATCCGTGAACACTGAAGCTTTCTTT.

V usage is TRBV11-1 and J usage is TRBJ1-2, with 10 bases fitting TRBD1. The CDR3 is made up of 16 amino acids. Germline V lookup: CDR1 SGHAT, CDR2 FQDESV (reference sequence). Trimming at V came to 5 bases and at J to 3 bases, leaving 9 bases not matched to a gene. CDR3 sequence reads: CASSRIDRGHDYGYTF. DNA for the CDR3: TGTGCCAGCAGCCGGATCGACAGGGGGCATGACTATGGCTACACCTTC.

This clone was observed a few times. This rearrangement joins TRBV7-6 to TRBJ2-5, with a tentative D call TRBD1 (5 bases). Trimming pared 5 bases from V and 4 bases from J, leaving 17 bases between. Germline V gives CDR1 SGHVS, CDR2 FNYEAQ. There are 15 residues in the CDR3. CDR3 nucleotide sequence: TGTGCCAGCAGCCCAAAACCAGGGTTTCGAGAGACCCAGTACTTC. It codes for CASSPKPGFRETQYF.

The chain has TRBV5-5 and TRBJ2-3; TRBD1 or TRBD2 may be the D gene (5 bases each). The CDR3 extends over 15 amino acids. Germline lookup yields CDR1 SGHKS and CDR2 YYEKEE (reference sequence). Trimming shortened V by 3 bases and J by 2 bases, and 13 bases separated the two germline ends. The CDR3 sequence is CASSSHTGPTDTQYF. CDR3 DNA: TGTGCCAGCAGCTCTCACACGGGACCCACAGATACGCAGTATTTT.

The genes are TRBV19 and TRBJ2-1; 8 bases are a match to TRBD2. After removal of 3 bases from V and 10 bases from J, the junction contained 23 bases not matched to a gene. Germline V CDR1 and CDR2: LNHDA, SQIVND (reference sequence). This CDR3 is 19 amino acids long. The CDR3, as DNA: TGTGCCAGTAGTATTCGGGGGGGCCGTACGGGACTAGGGAAGGGAGAGCAGTTCTTC. Protein sequence: CASSIRGGRTGLGKGEQFF.

The chain joins TRBV12-5 to TRBJ2-7; D might be TRBD2 (6 bases). Germline CDR1 is LGHNT and CDR2 is FRNRAP. This CDR3 has 14 amino acids. V lost 3 bases and J 2 bases, leaving 11 bases between the germline ends. The CDR3 loop reads CASGFHPGAYEQYF. CDR3 nucleotides: TGTGCTAGTGGTTTTCATCCGGGAGCCTACGAGCAGTACTTC.

This rearrangement joins TRBV6-5 to TRBJ2-2, with D perhaps matching TRBD1 (6 bases). The CDR3 contains 11 residues. CDR1 is MNHEY and CDR2 is SVGAGI in the germline V gene. V shed 6 bases and J shed 8 bases, with 7 bases lying between them. CDR3 sequence: CASRRGGELFF. CDR3 nucleotides: TGTGCCAGCAGGAGGGGGGGGGAGCTGTTTTTT.

This rearrangement joins TRBV6-5 to TRBJ1-4; D not certain. This CDR3 contains 13 residues. The germline V gene encodes CDR1 MNHEY and CDR2 SVGAGI. V was trimmed by 4 bases and J by 5 bases, leaving 8 bases between them. The CDR3 region is CASSFTVNEKLFF. The CDR3, as DNA: TGTGCCAGCAGTTTTACAGTGAATGAAAAACTGTTTTTT.

This clone appeared a few times. This rearrangement joins TRBV19 to TRBJ1-5, with 7 bases fitting TRBD1. CDR1 is LNHDA, CDR2 SQIVND, per germline (reference sequence). Trimming cost V 6 bases and J 3 bases; bases outside gene matches: 8. The CDR3 contains 15 residues. This CDR3 reads CASRSGTAINQPQHF. The CDR3 coding sequence is TGTGCCAGTAGGTCCGGGACAGCCATCAATCAGCCCCAGCATTTT.

The chain links TRBV6-1 to TRBJ2-2; D gene ambiguous. Germline-derived CDR1 and CDR2 are MNHNS and SASEGT. The V end was cut by 2 bases, the J end by 5 bases, with 9 bases between. This CDR3 has 14 residues. The CDR3 bases are TGTGCCAGCAGTGAACTCTGGAAGACCGGGGAGCTGTTTTTT. Its protein product is CASSELWKTGELFF.

The chain employs TRBV9 and TRBJ2-7; D possibly corresponds to TRBD2 (6 bases). Germline CDR1 SGDLS, CDR2 YYNGEE. V lost 0 bases and J lost 2, with 12 bases in between. There are 15 residues in the CDR3. The CDR3, as DNA: TGTGCCAGCAGCGTAGGCTTTGGGGGGACCTACGAGCAGTACTTC. Translation gives CASSVGFGGTYEQYF.

The table lists this clone with a few counts. This chain links TRBV10-3 with TRBJ1-2; no clear D. Per germline, CDR1 ENHRY and CDR2 SYGVKD. V was pared by 0 bases and J by 2 bases, with 4 bases between. The CDR3 is made up of 13 amino acids. The CDR3 sequence: CAISESENYGYTF. The CDR3 coding sequence is TGTGCCATCAGTGAGTCGGAAAACTATGGCTACACCTTC.

This chain uses TRBV6-1 with TRBJ2-1; no reliable D call. The CDR3 extends over 16 amino acids. Deletions cut 2 bases from V and 0 bases from J, with 11 bases between. Germline V gene data show CDR1 as MNHNS and CDR2 as SASEGT. The CDR3 region has the DNA TGTGCCAGCAGTGAAAGGCCCCTAGGCTCCTACAATGAGCAGTTCTTC. Amino acids: CASSERPLGSYNEQFF.

V usage is TRBV18 and J usage is TRBJ2-3; 8 positions match TRBD2. Per germline, CDR1 KGHSH and CDR2 LQKENI. The V segment lost 3 bases and the J segment 4 bases; nucleotides outside the gene matches: 3. The CDR3 contains 14 residues. CDR3 coding DNA: TGTGCCAGCTCACCGGGACTAGGTTCAGATACGCAGTATTTT. Encoded protein: CASSPGLGSDTQYF.

A few counts support this clone. This chain uses TRBV28 with TRBJ2-7; 7 bases match TRBD1. Unmatched junction bases numbered 14, after V lost 8 bases and J lost 4 bases. The CDR3 loop spans 15 amino acids. Germline lookup yields CDR1 MDHEN and CDR2 SYDVKM. The CDR3 loop is CASRKAQGDSYEQYF. The CDR3 DNA follows: TGTGCCAGCCGAAAGGCCCAGGGGGATTCGTACGAGCAGTACTTC.

This chain uses TRBV24-1 with TRBJ1-2; TRBD1 matches 8 bases. Germline V gives CDR1 KGHDR, CDR2 SFDVKD. The CDR3 runs 17 residues. The trim removed 2 bases at V and 4 bases at J, leaving 11 bases unmatched. The CDR3 sequence is CATSDSGTGPASYGYTF. The CDR3 DNA is TGTGCCACCAGTGATTCCGGGACAGGCCCGGCCAGCTATGGCTACACCTTC.

The J gene is TRBJ2-5, the V gene TRBV29-1, with D maybe TRBD1 (5 bases). Germline loops: CDR1 SQVTM, CDR2 ANQGSEA. Trimming took off 4 bases at V and 2 bases at J, with 8 bases between the two ends. This CDR3 spans 12 amino acids. The CDR3 spells CSVVPGQETQYF. Written as DNA, the CDR3 is TGCAGCGTTGTGCCAGGGCAAGAGACCCAGTACTTC.

This clone has just one count. The V gene is TRBV29-1, the J gene TRBJ1-4, with D possibly TRBD1 on 5 matching bases. The CDR3 has 14 amino acids. The germline V gene has CDR1 SQVTM and CDR2 ANQGSEA. The V end was cut by 6 bases, the J end by 5 bases, with 16 bases between. The CDR3 spells CSVSTGLGNEKLFF. The CDR3 region has the DNA TGCAGCGTGTCCACAGGACTGGGAAATGAAAAACTGTTTTTT. The full variable domain, rest sourced from reference TRBV29-1 and TRBJ1-4, is SAVISQKPSRDICQRGTSLTIQCQVDSQVTMMFWYRQQPGQSLTLIATANQGSEATYESGFVIDKFPISRPNLTFSTLTVSNMSPEDSSIYLCSVSTGLGNEKLFFGSGTQLSVL.

The chain is built from TRBV9 and TRBJ1-1, with a weak D call TRBD1 (6 bases). Germline CDR1 reads SGDLS; CDR2 reads YYNGEE. V shed 0 bases and J shed 8 bases, with 11 bases lying between them. The CDR3 length is 13 residues. The CDR3 region is CASSVALQGEAFF. CDR3 coding DNA: TGTGCCAGCAGCGTAGCTCTACAGGGAGAAGCTTTCTTT.

The V gene is TRBV5-1, the J gene TRBJ1-4; D gene uncertain. The CDR3 runs 16 residues. The V gene lost 4 bases and the J gene lost 1 base, with 14 bases spanning the gap. The germline gives CDR1 SGHRS, CDR2 YFSETQ. The CDR3 loop is CASSQTTSLTNEKLFF. The CDR3 DNA reads TGCGCCAGCAGCCAAACCACAAGTTTAACTAATGAAAAACTGTTTTTT.

The chain recombines TRBV7-2 with TRBJ2-1; 9 positions match TRBD2. V was clipped by 3 bases and J by 10 bases; unmatched bases: 7. This CDR3 region has 14 residues. The germline V gene has CDR1 SGHTA and CDR2 FQGNSA. The CDR3 protein is CASSLGLAAGEQFF. The DNA for the CDR3 is TGTGCCAGCAGCTTGGGACTAGCAGCGGGGGAGCAGTTCTTC.

The chain recombines TRBV5-1 with TRBJ2-7; tentative D call: TRBD1 (6 bases). The CDR3 consists of 12 residues. Trimming removed 0 bases at V and 7 bases at J, with 8 bases between. Per germline, CDR1 SGHRS and CDR2 YFSETQ. The CDR3 sequence: CASSLEGVEQYF. In DNA form, the CDR3 reads TGCGCCAGCAGCTTGGAGGGGGTGGAGCAGTACTTC. The full variable domain, its missing parts supplied by reference TRBV5-1 and TRBJ2-7, is KAGVTQTPRYLIKTRGQQVTLSCSPISGHRSVSWYQQTPGQGLQFLFEYFSETQRNKGNFPGRFSGRQFSNSRSEMNVSTLELGDSALYLCASSLEGVEQYFGPGTRLTVT.

In this sample, this clone turned up once. The chain has TRBV12-5 and TRBJ1-6; 9 bases fit TRBD1. Germline V gene data show CDR1 as LGHNT and CDR2 as FRNRAP. J lost 1 base, V lost 0 bases, and 13 bases had no gene match. This CDR3 spans 21 amino acids. The CDR3 protein is CASGLVQGAGTGTSYNSPLHF. DNA for the CDR3: TGTGCTAGTGGTTTGGTACAGGGAGCCGGGACAGGGACTTCCTATAATTCACCCCTCCACTTT.

In its sample, this clone was seen a few times. The gene calls are TRBV30 and TRBJ2-3; tentative D call: TRBD2 (6 bases). Trimming shortened V by 0 bases and J by 6 bases, and 7 bases separated the two germline ends. This CDR3 comprises 12 residues. Per the germline V gene, CDR1 is GTSNPN and CDR2 is SVGIG (reference sequence). The CDR3 protein is CAWSVGRDTQYF. The CDR3 DNA reads as TGTGCCTGGAGTGTAGGGAGGGATACGCAGTATTTT.

This chain connects TRBV27 to TRBJ2-7; D perhaps matches TRBD2 (5 bases). The CDR3 runs 15 residues. The V end was cut by 5 bases, the J end by 0 bases, with 14 bases between. The germline gives CDR1 MNHEY, CDR2 SMNVEV (reference sequence). Here the CDR3 reads CASSRVRASSYEQYF. The CDR3 DNA follows: TGTGCCAGCAGTCGGGTGAGGGCCAGCTCCTACGAGCAGTACTTC.

The V call is TRBV7-8, the J call TRBJ1-2; the match to TRBD1 covers 7 bases. Per the germline V gene, CDR1 is SGHVS and CDR2 is FQNEAQ. After removal of 1 base from V and 4 bases from J, the junction contained 9 bases not matched to a gene. CDR3 size: 16 residues. The CDR3 is CASSLEVGTVGYGYTF. DNA of the CDR3: TGTGCCAGCAGCTTAGAGGTCGGGACAGTCGGCTATGGCTACACCTTC.

This clone was detected only a few times. The chain employs TRBV3-1 (or the pseudogene TRBV3-2) and TRBJ2-7; D unclear. The CDR3 has 12 amino acids. Trimming took off 1 base at V and 9 bases at J, with 10 bases between the two ends. Looked up from germline, CDR1 is LGHDT and CDR2 is YNNKEL (reference sequence). The CDR3 region is CASSQAPHGQYF. In DNA, the CDR3 is TGTGCCAGCAGCCAAGCCCCTCACGGGCAGTACTTC.